This T cell receptor beta chain was found in a study of blood T cell repertoires in COVID-19. Measured with immunoSEQ multiplex PCR; TCRdb has only the in-frame clones, and not every one. Of around 300,000 clones listed, around 85% are singletons. V was cut by 7 bases and J by 7 bases, with 13 bases left in between. Germline CDR1 and CDR2: MNHEY and SVGAGI. There are 13 residues in the CDR3. The chain recombines TRBV6-5 with TRBJ1-4; maybe TRBD1 (6 bases). The TCR originated in a woman in her 40s who had recovered from COVID-19. Sequencing input: PBMCs or T cells enriched from blood (not recorded which). Here the CDR3 reads CASNRAHLEKLFF. CDR3 bases: TGTGCCAGCAACAGGGCACATCTTGAAAAACTGTTTTTT.